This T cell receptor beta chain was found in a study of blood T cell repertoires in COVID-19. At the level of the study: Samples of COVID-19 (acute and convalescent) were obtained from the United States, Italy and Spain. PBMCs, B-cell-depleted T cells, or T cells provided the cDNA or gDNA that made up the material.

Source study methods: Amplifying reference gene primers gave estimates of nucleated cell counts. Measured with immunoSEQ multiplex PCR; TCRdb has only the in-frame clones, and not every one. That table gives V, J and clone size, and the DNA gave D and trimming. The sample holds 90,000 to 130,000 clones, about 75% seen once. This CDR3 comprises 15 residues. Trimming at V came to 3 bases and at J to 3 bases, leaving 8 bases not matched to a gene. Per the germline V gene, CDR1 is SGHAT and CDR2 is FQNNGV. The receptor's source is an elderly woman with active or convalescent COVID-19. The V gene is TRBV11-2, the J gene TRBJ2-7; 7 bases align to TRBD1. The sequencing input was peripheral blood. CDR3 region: CASSFFRGTVYEQYF. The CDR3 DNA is TGTGCCAGCAGCTTTTTCCGAGGGACAGTCTACGAGCAGTACTTC.